Sequencing of this TCR beta chain was carried out in a study of T-cell reconstitution after alpha-beta-depleted transplantation in children. Comment on this clonotype: As yet, its antigen is unknown.

The CDR3 length is 14 residues. Deletions cut 8 bases from V and 2 bases from J, with 13 bases between. Per germline, CDR1 LNHDA and CDR2 SQIVND (reference sequence). Study-wide results and limits: One year after transplant, T-cell counts and diversity came mostly from newly produced T cells. As was reported, about two months after transplant, alpha-beta T cells came from several hundred expanded graft clones. Surviving recipient T cells and thymic progenitors accounted for the high day-60 TCRbeta diversity observed in some patients.

During its preparation, the TCRbeta library received unique molecular identifiers. TCRdb itself ran the PCR reads through MiXCR, one entry per CDR3 protein. The table lists 40,000 to 55,000 distinct CDR3 sequences, 5% to 6.5% of them singletons, with around 30% in the top ten. The chain uses TRBV19 and TRBJ1-5, with D possibly matching TRBD1 (5 bases). This sequence originates from a female patient between 2 and 10 years old who had a stem cell transplant for aplastic anemia, so the T cells may come from the graft donor. This specimen was PBMCs, mostly from graft donor cells, taken 60 days after TCRalphabeta/CD19-depleted stem cell transplant. The CDR3 is CASDTGGGNQPQHF. As DNA, the CDR3 is TGTGCCAGTGATACAGGAGGGGGCAATCAGCCCCAGCATTTT.